This T cell receptor beta chain emerged from a study of long-term antiretroviral therapy in people with HIV. Across the whole study: The earliest samples came about a decade before the 2015 immediate-ART recommendation.

An immunoSEQ assay, version v3.0, was performed at survey level. TCRdb's table, derived via immunoSEQ multiplex PCR, lists solely in-frame clones and lacks some. Found here are about 12,000 clones, around 80% of them singletons; the top ten hold roughly 18%. The CDR3 totals 16 residues. Trimming at V came to 0 bases and at J to 2 bases, leaving 1 base not matched to a gene. The germline V gene has CDR1 SGHRS and CDR2 YFSETQ. This clone came up once. Its antigen is unidentified. Study results and caveats: Pre-ART expanded TRB clones stayed dominant throughout, though often decreasing after ART. HIV repertoires showed narrower CDR3 length ranges than controls.

This receptor was identified in a man aged 50-60 years with HIV. The chain links TRBV5-1 to TRBJ2-3, with 12 bases lining up with TRBD2. Here the sequenced sample was unsorted PBMCs, taken around 8.1 years after starting antiretroviral therapy. Here the CDR3 DNA reads TGCGCCAGCAGCTTGGGGACTAGCGGGGTCACAGATACGCAGTATTTT. Encoded protein: CASSLGTSGVTDTQYF.